The source of this TCR beta chain is a study of blood T cell repertoires in COVID-19. Patients in Seattle were enrolled during active infection, then followed longitudinally. In regard to this clone: Other DNA sequences from this sample encode an identical CDR3 as well.

Original processing methods: Researchers report that nucleated cell counts were estimated from reference gene primer amplification. The method was immunoSEQ multiplex PCR; TCRdb's version includes in-frame clones alone and lacks a portion of them. V and J calls and clone size are copied from that table; D and trimming were computed from the DNA. In the table there are about 230,000 clones, 85% to 90% of which are singletons. V lost 3 bases, J lost 0 bases, and 2 bases stayed unmatched. The CDR3 has 15 amino acids. Germline V lookup: CDR1 SGHVS, CDR2 FNYEAQ. The sequence was obtained from a man in his fifties with COVID-19, enrolled during active disease. The gene calls are TRBV7-6 and TRBJ1-1, with 9 bases that match TRBD1. The sequenced sample was peripheral blood. The CDR3 loop is CASSLRTGVNTEAFF. CDR3 coding DNA: TGTGCCAGCAGCTTGAGGACAGGGGTGAACACTGAAGCTTTCTTT.